Below are 23 T cell receptor beta chains sequenced from a single sample in a study of CD8 T cells in ankylosing spondylitis. For these TCRs, the target antigens are not known. TCRdb passed the 5' RACE reads through MiXCR, listing each CDR3 protein once. Of more than 650,000 distinct CDR3 sequences in the sample, approximately 10% were seen once. Regarding the study as a whole: Blood of patients with ankylosing spondylitis appeared to be characterized by a TCR beta motif of 8 or 9 highly homologous variants.

The sample was blood, either unsorted or a sorted T cell fraction (not recorded which). The receptors were gathered from a male donor with ankylosing spondylitis.

This clonotype was detected only a few times. The chain joins TRBV9 to TRBJ1-2, with a weak D call TRBD1 (5 bases). The CDR3 spans 13 residues. V gave up 2 bases and J gave up 4 bases, with 9 bases separating them. Germline values: CDR1 SGDLS, CDR2 YYNGEE. In DNA, the CDR3 is TGTGCCAGCAGCGTTGACAGTGGCTATGGCTACACCTTC. The encoded protein is CASSVDSGYGYTF.

This clonotype was detected a few times. The V and J genes are TRBV20-1 and TRBJ2-1, with unresolved D. The V gene lost 3 bases and the J gene lost 7 bases, with 13 bases spanning the gap. This CDR3 contains 13 residues. Germline V gene data show CDR1 as DFQATT and CDR2 as SNEGSKA (reference sequence). The CDR3 here is CSARASDKNEQFF. The CDR3, as DNA: TGCAGTGCTAGGGCTAGTGATAAGAATGAGCAGTTCTTC.

This clonotype has just a few counts. The rearrangement joins TRBV20-1 to TRBJ2-5; 12 bases agree with TRBD1. V gave up 1 base and J gave up 4 bases; unmatched junction bases: 7. CDR3 size: 16 residues. Germline lookup yields CDR1 DFQATT and CDR2 SNEGSKA (reference sequence). The CDR3 sequence: CSARAPGQGAGETQYF. In nucleotides, the CDR3 is TGCAGTGCTAGAGCGCCGGGACAGGGGGCGGGAGAGACCCAGTACTTC.

This clonotype was observed a few times. V usage is TRBV4-3 and J usage is TRBJ2-7; D is undetermined. Per germline, CDR1 LGHNA and CDR2 YSLEER. This CDR3 has 13 amino acids. V was trimmed by 3 bases and J by 9 bases, leaving 15 bases between them. The CDR3 protein is CASSQSQMLGQYF. The CDR3 nucleotides read TGCGCCAGCAGCCAGTCGCAGATGCTCGGGCAGTACTTC.

The rearrangement links TRBV4-2 to TRBJ1-5; D uncertain. CDR3 length equals 15 residues. Germline CDR1 and CDR2: LGHNA and YNFKEQ. Trimming stripped 0 bases from V and 0 bases from J, with 6 bases between. CDR3 bases: TGTGCCAGCAGCCAAGAAGTGAATAGCAATCAGCCCCAGCATTTT. This translates into CASSQEVNSNQPQHF.

Many counts were recorded for this clonotype. This chain uses TRBV20-1 with TRBJ2-1; D not resolved. The CDR3 is made up of 16 amino acids. V was pared by 0 bases and J by 7 bases, with 19 bases between. The germline V gene has CDR1 DFQATT and CDR2 SNEGSKA (reference sequence). The CDR3 loop is CSARESARRVRNEQFF. CDR3 nucleotide sequence: TGCAGTGCTAGAGAATCGGCCAGACGGGTGAGGAATGAGCAGTTCTTC.

This clonotype came up a few times. The chain couples TRBV20-1 to TRBJ2-1, with 10 bases identical to TRBD2. The CDR3 has 14 residues. V trimming: 4 bases; J trimming: 8 bases; junction bases outside the gene matches: 8. Looked up from germline, CDR1 is DFQATT and CDR2 is SNEGSKA (reference sequence). The DNA of the CDR3 is TGCAGTGCTAAAGCGGGAGGGCCGGGAGATGAGCAGTTCTTC. This gives the protein CSAKAGGPGDEQFF.

This clonotype occurred many times. The chain is built from TRBV19 and TRBJ2-1; TRBD2 matches 11 bases. V was pared by 8 bases and J by 5 bases, with 5 bases of the junction left unmatched. CDR3 length: 14 residues. Per germline, CDR1 LNHDA and CDR2 SQIVND (reference sequence). The CDR3 DNA follows: TGTGCCAGTCGCATAGCGGGAGGGCACAATGAGCAGTTCTTC. Residues: CASRIAGGHNEQFF.

The chain links TRBV20-1 to TRBJ2-7, with D maybe TRBD1 (5 bases). V was cut by 3 bases and J by 6 bases, with 15 bases left in between. Germline assignment: CDR1 DFQATT and CDR2 SNEGSKA (reference sequence). This CDR3 is 13 amino acids long. CDR3 amino acids: CSASRGLRGEQYF. CDR3 nucleotide sequence: TGCAGTGCTAGTAGAGGTTTAAGGGGCGAGCAGTACTTC.

J is TRBJ1-1 and V is TRBV20-1; 9 bases align to TRBD1. The V and J ends lost 6 bases and 5 bases, in that order; junction bases with no gene match: 10. Germline V lookup: CDR1 DFQATT, CDR2 SNEGSKA (reference sequence). This CDR3 comprises 14 residues. In DNA, the CDR3 is TGCAGTGCCACCTTGGGACAGGGCGGTACTGAAGCTTTCTTT. It yields the protein CSATLGQGGTEAFF.

This clonotype was found many times. This chain uses TRBV7-2 with TRBJ2-2; 8 nucleotides line up with TRBD2. This CDR3 is built from 16 residues. Germline CDR1 and CDR2: SGHTA and FQGNSA. J gave up 4 bases and V 4 bases, and 8 bases lay outside the gene matches. The CDR3 coding sequence is TGTGCCAGCAGCTCGTGGACTAGCATCGGCACCGGGGAGCTGTTTTTT. This sequence encodes CASSSWTSIGTGELFF.

The rearrangement links TRBV9 to TRBJ1-5, with D unclear. CDR3 size: 16 residues. Germline CDR1 is SGDLS and CDR2 is YYNGEE. Trimming cost V 0 bases and J 7 bases, with 17 bases left between them. The CDR3 spells CASSVVRKKGCQPQHF. In DNA, the CDR3 is TGTGCCAGCAGCGTAGTTCGGAAAAAAGGCTGCCAGCCCCAGCATTTT.

V usage is TRBV7-8 and J usage is TRBJ2-1; 11 bases fit TRBD2. Trimming at V came to 5 bases and at J to 8 bases, leaving 5 bases not matched to a gene. Germline V gene lookup returns CDR1 SGHVS and CDR2 FQNEAQ. This CDR3 spans 14 amino acids. The CDR3 coding sequence is TGTGCCAGCAGCCCGACTAGCGGGAACGATGAGCAGTTCTTC. Translating it yields CASSPTSGNDEQFF.

The sample holds a few counts of this clonotype. This sequence joins TRBV7-9 and TRBJ2-2, with D perhaps matching TRBD2 (5 bases). This CDR3 is built from 14 residues. In germline, CDR1 is SEHNR, CDR2 FQNEAQ (reference sequence). V dropped 2 bases and J dropped 10 bases, with 14 bases sitting between them. The DNA for the CDR3 is TGTGCCAGCAGCTTATGGGAGCCCTCGCTGGAGCTGTTTTTT. Its translation: CASSLWEPSLELFF. The full variable domain, with the rest looked up from reference TRBV7-9 and TRBJ2-2, is DTGVSQNPRHKITKRGQNVTFRCDPISEHNRLYWYRQTLGQGPEFLTYFQNEAQLEKSRLLSDRFSAERPKGSFSTLEIQRTEQGDSAMYLCASSLWEPSLELFFGEGSRLTVL.

The genes are TRBV2 and TRBJ2-5, with D hard to call. Trimming took 3 bases from V and 0 from J, leaving 5 bases between them. Germline loops: CDR1 SNHLY, CDR2 FYNNEI. CDR3 length: 13 residues. The CDR3 nucleotides are TGTGCCAGCAGTGAGGAATACCAAGAGACCCAGTACTTC. This encodes CASSEEYQETQYF.

The V and J genes are TRBV20-1 and TRBJ2-5; 9 positions match TRBD2. The germline CDR1 and CDR2 sequences are DFQATT and SNEGSKA (reference sequence). There are 16 residues in the CDR3. V dropped 5 bases and J dropped 4; count of bases not matched to a gene: 14. The CDR3 nucleotides are TGCAGTGCTCAGGGTTGGAGGAGTAGCGGGGGAGAGACCCAGTACTTC. It specifies CSAQGWRSSGGETQYF.

This clonotype came up many times. The CDR3 region is CSARRQGASGYTF. CDR3 bases: TGCAGTGCTAGAAGGCAGGGGGCCTCTGGCTACACCTTC. The chain recombines TRBV20-1 with TRBJ1-2, with 8 bases fitting TRBD1. CDR1 DFQATT and CDR2 SNEGSKA come from the germline V gene (reference sequence). V was pared by 2 bases and J by 7 bases, with 6 bases of the junction left unmatched. The CDR3 is 13 amino acids.

The chain's CDR3 is CAWSSRYNQPQHF. Here the CDR3 DNA reads TGTGCCTGGAGTTCCCGATACAATCAGCCCCAGCATTTT. The V gene is TRBV30, the J gene TRBJ1-5; D is unresolved. This CDR3 is 13 amino acids long. V lost 2 bases and J lost 3, with 8 bases in between. CDR1 GTSNPN and CDR2 SVGIG come from the germline V gene (reference sequence).

The V gene is TRBV4-2, the J gene TRBJ2-7; tentative D call: TRBD1 (6 bases). V dropped 0 bases and J dropped 0 bases, with 9 bases sitting between them. Germline-derived CDR1 and CDR2 are LGHNA and YNFKEQ. The length of the CDR3 is 15 residues. CDR3 amino acids: CASSQDSRGSYEQYF. CDR3 bases: TGTGCCAGCAGCCAAGATTCCAGGGGCTCCTACGAGCAGTACTTC.

This clonotype was counted only a few times. The chain joins TRBV12-3 or TRBV12-4 to TRBJ1-2, with D perhaps matching TRBD1 (5 bases). V was trimmed by 3 bases and J by 6 bases, leaving 11 bases between them. This CDR3 comprises 13 residues. The DNA for the CDR3 is TGTGCCAGCAGTTTTCGGGGGGATAATGGCTACACCTTC. Its protein product is CASSFRGDNGYTF.

The table lists this clonotype with many counts. The CDR3 region has the DNA TGTGCCAGCAGGGATAACAGGGGGGCCGCTGGAAACACCATATATTTT. Translation: CASRDNRGAAGNTIYF. The chain uses TRBV12-3 or TRBV12-4 and TRBJ1-3, with 8 bases fitting TRBD1. J was trimmed by 2 bases and V by 6 bases; bases with no gene match: 9. The CDR3 length is 16 residues.

This chain uses TRBV7-2 with TRBJ2-3, with D possibly matching TRBD2 (6 bases). The CDR3 has 17 residues. V dropped 5 bases and J dropped 4 bases, with 22 bases sitting between them. From germline, CDR1 is SGHTA and CDR2 FQGNSA. CDR3 region: CASSPIKGGVWADTQYF. The CDR3 DNA reads TGTGCCAGCAGCCCAATTAAGGGCGGGGTTTGGGCAGATACGCAGTATTTT. The full variable domain, with the rest looked up from reference TRBV7-2 and TRBJ2-3, is GAGVSQSPSNKVTEKGKDVELRCDPISGHTALYWYRQSLGQGLEFLIYFQGNSAPDKSGLPSDRFSAERTGGSVSTLTIQRTQQEDSAVYLCASSPIKGGVWADTQYFGPGTRLTVL.

CDR3 residues: CSANGRNYEQYF. In DNA, the CDR3 is TGCAGTGCTAACGGCCGGAACTACGAGCAGTACTTC. The genes are TRBV20-1 and TRBJ2-7; unclear D gene. Deletions cut 4 bases from V and 3 bases from J, with 10 bases between. The CDR3 has 12 residues. Per the germline V gene, CDR1 is DFQATT and CDR2 is SNEGSKA (reference sequence).